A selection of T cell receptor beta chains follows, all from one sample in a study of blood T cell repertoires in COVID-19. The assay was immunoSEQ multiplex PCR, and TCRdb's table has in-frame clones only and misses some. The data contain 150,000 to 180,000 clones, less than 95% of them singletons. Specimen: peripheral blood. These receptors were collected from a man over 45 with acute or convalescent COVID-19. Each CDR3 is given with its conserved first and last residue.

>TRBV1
CTSSQRLAGEETQYF
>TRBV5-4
CASSLETGSYEQYF
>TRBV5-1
CASSLRDREETQYF
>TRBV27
CASRTYRGRGADTQYF
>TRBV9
CASSTSPGRLSGETQYF
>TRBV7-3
CASSRLMNTEAFF
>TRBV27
CASTPILAGGPGEQFF
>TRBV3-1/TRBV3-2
CASSRTGTGYSTDTQYF
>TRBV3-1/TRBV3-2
CASAARGNEQFF
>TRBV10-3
CAISGGGGTDTQYF
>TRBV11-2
CASSHQDRGGGYTF
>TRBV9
CASSVLGGPGTGELFF
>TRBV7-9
CASNHYTGNYGYTF
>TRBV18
CASSPPRGQETQYF
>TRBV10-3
CATNADVNKNIQYF
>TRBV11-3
CASSPQGSEQFF
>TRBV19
CASREGASGNTIYF
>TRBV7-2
CASSFLQGVRANVLTF
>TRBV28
CASSNRDRVDEQYF
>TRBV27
CASSVGGRADEQFF
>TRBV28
CASSLVRTEAFF
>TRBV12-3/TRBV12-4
CASSYRGNNEQFF
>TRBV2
CASSGGRVVDYGYTF
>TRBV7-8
CASSLAAGYTEAFF
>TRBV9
CASSPGMGQHFQETQYF
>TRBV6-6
CASRPGTGGIQPQHF
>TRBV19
CASRHRGLQETQYF
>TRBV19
CASARVDEKLFF
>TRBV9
CASSVETAGNTIYF
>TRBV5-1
CASSLDRGGGYTF
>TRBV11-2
CASSLRRDSRLNTEAFF
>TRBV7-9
CASSWFGTGTTGELFF
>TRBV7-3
CASAAGEGLYNEQFF
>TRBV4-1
CASRHRGPNEKLFF
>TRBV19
CASRRGLSNQPQHF
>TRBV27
CASSRGNSVRETQYF
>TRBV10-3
CAISELGTGGPFF
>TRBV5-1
CASSLGTGRADTQYF
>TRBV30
CAWDSSSYEQYF
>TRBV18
CASSALGTGGRGYTF
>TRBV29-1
CSVGVSNYGYTF
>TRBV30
CAWSAGSTNEKLFF
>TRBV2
CASSEGRFQPQHF
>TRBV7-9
CASSERTASSYNSPLHF
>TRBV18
CASSPGTSFSYEQYF
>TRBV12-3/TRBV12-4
CASSLYKNYEQYF
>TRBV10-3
CATDPAGAGETQYF
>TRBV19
CASRNSGFNEQFF
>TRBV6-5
CASSYLTTQTQYF
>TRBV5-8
CATRPGTGRTDTQYF
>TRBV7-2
CASSFWATSNYGYTF
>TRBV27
CASSPGTALNQPQHF
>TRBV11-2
CASSLGTVNNEQFF